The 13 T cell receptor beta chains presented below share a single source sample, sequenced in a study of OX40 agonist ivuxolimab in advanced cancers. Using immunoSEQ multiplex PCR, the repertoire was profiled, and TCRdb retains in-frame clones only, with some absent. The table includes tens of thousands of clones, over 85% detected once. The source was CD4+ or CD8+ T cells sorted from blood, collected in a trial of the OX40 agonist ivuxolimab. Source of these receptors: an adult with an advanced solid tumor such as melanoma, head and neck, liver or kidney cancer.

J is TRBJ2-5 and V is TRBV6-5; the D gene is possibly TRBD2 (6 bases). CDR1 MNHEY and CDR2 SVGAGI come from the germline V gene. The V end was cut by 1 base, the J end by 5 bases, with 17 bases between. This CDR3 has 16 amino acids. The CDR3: CASSYLEGGALETQYF. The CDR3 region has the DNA TGTGCCAGCAGTTACTTGGAGGGCGGAGCTCTGGAGACCCAGTACTTC.

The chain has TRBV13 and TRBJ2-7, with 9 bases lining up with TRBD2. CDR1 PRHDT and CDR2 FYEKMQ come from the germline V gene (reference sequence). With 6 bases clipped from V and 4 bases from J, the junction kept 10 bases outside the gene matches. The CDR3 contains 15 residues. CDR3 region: CASSFPTSGNYEQYF. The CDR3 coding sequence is TGTGCCAGCAGTTTTCCGACTAGCGGAAATTACGAGCAGTACTTC.

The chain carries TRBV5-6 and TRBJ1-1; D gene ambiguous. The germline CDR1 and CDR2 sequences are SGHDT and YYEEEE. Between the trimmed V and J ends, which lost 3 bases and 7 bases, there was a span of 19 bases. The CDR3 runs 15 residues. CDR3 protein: CASSSQTLGANEAFF. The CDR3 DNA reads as TGTGCCAGCAGCTCCCAGACATTGGGCGCGAATGAAGCTTTCTTT.

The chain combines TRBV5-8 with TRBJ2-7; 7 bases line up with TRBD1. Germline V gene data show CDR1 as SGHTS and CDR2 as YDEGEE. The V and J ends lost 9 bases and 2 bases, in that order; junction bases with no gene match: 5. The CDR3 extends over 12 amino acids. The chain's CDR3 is CANRQGTYEQYF. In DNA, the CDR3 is TGTGCCAACAGACAGGGTACCTACGAGCAGTACTTC.

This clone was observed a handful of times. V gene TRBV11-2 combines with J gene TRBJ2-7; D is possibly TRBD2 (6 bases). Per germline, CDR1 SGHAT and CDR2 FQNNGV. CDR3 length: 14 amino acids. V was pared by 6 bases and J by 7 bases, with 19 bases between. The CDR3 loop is CASSFVVKGREQYF. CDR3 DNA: TGTGCCAGCAGTTTTGTCGTAAAGGGGAGGGAGCAGTACTTC.

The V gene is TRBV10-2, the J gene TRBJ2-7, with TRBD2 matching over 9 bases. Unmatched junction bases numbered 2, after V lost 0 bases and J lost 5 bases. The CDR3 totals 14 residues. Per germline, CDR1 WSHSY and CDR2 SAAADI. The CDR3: CASSESIAGDEQYF. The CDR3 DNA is TGCGCCAGCAGTGAGTCGATAGCGGGAGACGAGCAGTACTTC.

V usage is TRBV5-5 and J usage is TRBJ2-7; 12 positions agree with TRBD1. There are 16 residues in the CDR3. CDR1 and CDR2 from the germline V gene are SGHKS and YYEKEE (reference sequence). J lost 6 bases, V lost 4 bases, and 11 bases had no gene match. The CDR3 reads CASSVAGTGGWGEQYF. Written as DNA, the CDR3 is TGTGCCAGCAGCGTCGCCGGGACAGGGGGCTGGGGCGAGCAGTACTTC.

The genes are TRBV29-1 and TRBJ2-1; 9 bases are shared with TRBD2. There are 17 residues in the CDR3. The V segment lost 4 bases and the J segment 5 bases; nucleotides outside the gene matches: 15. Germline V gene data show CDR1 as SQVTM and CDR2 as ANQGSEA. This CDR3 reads CSVAGGSGSSQDNEQFF. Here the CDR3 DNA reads TGCAGCGTTGCAGGGGGTAGCGGGAGTTCCCAGGACAATGAGCAGTTCTTC.

This chain's CDR3 is CASSPGDFSSYEQYF. The CDR3 DNA is TGTGCCAGCAGCCCGGGGGATTTTAGCTCCTACGAGCAGTACTTC. J is TRBJ2-7 and V is TRBV9, with a tentative D call TRBD2 (6 bases). Germline V lookup: CDR1 SGDLS, CDR2 YYNGEE. The ends were cut back, 4 bases at V and 0 bases at J, with 14 bases in the middle. This CDR3 region has 15 residues.

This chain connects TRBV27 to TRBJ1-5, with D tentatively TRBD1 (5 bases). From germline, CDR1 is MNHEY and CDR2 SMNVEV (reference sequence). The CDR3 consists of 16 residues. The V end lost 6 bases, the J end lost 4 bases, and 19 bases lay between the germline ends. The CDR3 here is CASSPLFRVGNQPQHF. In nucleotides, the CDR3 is TGTGCCAGCAGCCCCTTATTCAGGGTGGGAAATCAGCCCCAGCATTTT.

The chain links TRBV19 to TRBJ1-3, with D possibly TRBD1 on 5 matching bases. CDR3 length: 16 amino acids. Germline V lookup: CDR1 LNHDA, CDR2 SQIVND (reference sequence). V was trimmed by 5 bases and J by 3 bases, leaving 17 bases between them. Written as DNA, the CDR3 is TGTGCCAGTAGTCCGGACGGGGGAAGATATGGAAACACCATATATTTT. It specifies CASSPDGGRYGNTIYF. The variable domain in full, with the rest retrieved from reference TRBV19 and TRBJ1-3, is DGGITQSPKYLFRKEGQNVTLSCEQNLNHDAMYWYRQDPGQGLRLIYYSQIVNDFQKGDIAEGYSVSREKKESFPLTVTSAQKNPTAFYLCASSPDGGRYGNTIYFGEGSWLTVV.

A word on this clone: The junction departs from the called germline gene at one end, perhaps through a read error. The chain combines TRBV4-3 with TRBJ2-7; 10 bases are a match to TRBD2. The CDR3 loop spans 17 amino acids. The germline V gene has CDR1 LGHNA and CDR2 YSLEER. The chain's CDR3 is CASSQDSRLAGSSEQYF. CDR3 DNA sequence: TGCGCCAGCAGCCAAGATTCCCGACTAGCGGGCTCCTCCGAGCAGTACTTC.

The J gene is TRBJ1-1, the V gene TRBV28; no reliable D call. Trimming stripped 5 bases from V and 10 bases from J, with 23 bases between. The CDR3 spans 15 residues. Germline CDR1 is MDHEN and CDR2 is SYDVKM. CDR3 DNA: TGTGCCAGCAGTCATGTTACCGGAATTAACCGGGGAGCTTTCTTT. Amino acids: CASSHVTGINRGAFF.